This T cell receptor beta chain was obtained from a study of cytomegalovirus exposure and HLA in healthy donors. Study observations and caveats: The authors later found TCR association rates varying by HLA locus, with DRB1 most and HLA-C fewest.

Remarks on this clone: Its antigen is still unknown.

The PCR ran on 60 Vbeta and 13 Jbeta primers. Sequencing used immunoSEQ multiplex PCR; TCRdb keeps in-frame clones, though not all of them. The top ten hold 3.5% to 4.5% of the sample, which has about 26,000 clones, roughly 70% seen once. The CDR3 contains 15 residues. V shed 8 bases, J shed 6 bases, and the junction held 12 bases outside the gene matches. Per germline, CDR1 SGHRS and CDR2 YFSETQ. V usage is TRBV5-1 and J usage is TRBJ2-3; TRBD2 aligns across 10 bases. The TCR sequence derives from a woman between 50 and 59 years old in good health and CMV-seronegative. Input material: PBMCs. CDR3 protein: CASKSGGADRDTQYF. In nucleotides, the CDR3 is TGCGCCAGTAAAAGCGGGGGGGCCGATAGGGATACGCAGTATTTT.